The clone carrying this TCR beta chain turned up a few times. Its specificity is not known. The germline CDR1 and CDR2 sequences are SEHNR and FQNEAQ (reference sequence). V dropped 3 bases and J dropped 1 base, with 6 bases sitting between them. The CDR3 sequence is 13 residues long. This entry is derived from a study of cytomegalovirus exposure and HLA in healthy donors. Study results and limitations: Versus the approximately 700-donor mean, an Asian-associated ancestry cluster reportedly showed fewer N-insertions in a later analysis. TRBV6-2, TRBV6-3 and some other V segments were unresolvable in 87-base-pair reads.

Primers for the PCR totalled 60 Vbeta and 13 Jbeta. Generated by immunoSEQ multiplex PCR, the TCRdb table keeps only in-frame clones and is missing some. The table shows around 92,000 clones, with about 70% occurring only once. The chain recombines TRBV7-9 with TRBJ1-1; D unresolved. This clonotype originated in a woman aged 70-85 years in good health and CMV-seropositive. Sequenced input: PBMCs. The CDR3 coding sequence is TGTGCCAGCAGCTTTGCGCAGAACACTGAAGCTTTCTTT. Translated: CASSFAQNTEAFF.